These 21 T cell receptor beta chains were all obtained from the same sample, sequenced in a study of Ad26.COV2.S vaccination and SARS-CoV-2 variants. Sample treatment: about 20 received Ad26.COV2.S at low or high dose, single or two shots; about 5 received placebo; per-sample allocation not given. Sampling happened 63 days after the first vaccine or placebo injection. Sequencing used immunoSEQ multiplex PCR; TCRdb keeps in-frame clones, though not all of them. The table includes over 300,000 clones, 83% detected once. The material sequenced was peripheral blood, taken in a trial of Ad26.COV2.S vaccine versus placebo. These TCRs come from a person between 18 and 65 years old who received the Ad26.COV2.S COVID-19 vaccine or a placebo.

V is TRBV14 and J is TRBJ2-7; TRBD2 is a possible D gene (5 bases). Trimming pared 4 bases from V and 4 bases from J, leaving 20 bases between. This CDR3 contains 16 residues. Germline assignment: CDR1 SGHDN and CDR2 FVKESK. CDR3: CASSPYRGRTGYEQYF. Written as DNA, the CDR3 is TGTGCCAGCAGCCCTTACAGAGGCAGGACTGGGTACGAGCAGTACTTC.

The chain is built from TRBV5-1 and TRBJ2-3; D not resolved. The V and J ends lost 0 bases and 0 bases respectively, with 8 bases between them. Germline V lookup: CDR1 SGHRS, CDR2 YFSETQ. This CDR3 spans 15 amino acids. CDR3 DNA sequence: TGCGCCAGCAGCTTGGATTCCGCTAGCACAGATACGCAGTATTTT. Translating gives CASSLDSASTDTQYF.

The chain combines TRBV5-1 with TRBJ2-1; the match to TRBD1 covers 8 bases. The CDR3 spans 12 residues. Germline loops: CDR1 SGHRS, CDR2 YFSETQ. The junction had 2 bases not matched to a gene; V was cut back by 4 bases and J by 8 bases. The CDR3 region is CASSKDRDEQFF. In nucleotides, the CDR3 is TGCGCCAGCAGCAAGGACAGGGATGAGCAGTTCTTC.

The chain employs TRBV7-9 and TRBJ1-5; possible D gene TRBD1, 5 bases. V was cut by 5 bases and J by 14 bases, with 13 bases left in between. CDR3 length: 11 residues. CDR1 and CDR2 (germline): SEHNR, FQNEAQ (reference sequence). The DNA of the CDR3 is TGTGCCAGCAGCCCCCCGGGACGGAAGCATTTT. It specifies CASSPPGRKHF.

The chain is built from TRBV6-1 and TRBJ1-1; D might be TRBD1 (5 bases). This CDR3 has 12 amino acids. V lost 1 base and J lost 5, with 5 bases in between. CDR1 MNHNS and CDR2 SASEGT come from the germline V gene. The CDR3 DNA reads as TGTGCCAGCAGTGAAGGGGGGACTGAAGCTTTCTTT. Residues: CASSEGGTEAFF.

This chain joins TRBV7-9 and TRBJ2-7, with 9 bases lining up with TRBD1. Germline CDR1 reads SEHNR; CDR2 reads FQNEAQ (reference sequence). This CDR3 spans 16 amino acids. J gave up 6 bases and V 4 bases, and 13 bases lay outside the gene matches. The CDR3 loop is CASSSISVTGGVEQYF. The CDR3 region has the DNA TGTGCCAGCAGCTCGATTTCGGTGACAGGGGGAGTCGAGCAGTACTTC. The full variable domain, rest sourced from reference TRBV7-9 and TRBJ2-7, is DTGVSQNPRHKITKRGQNVTFRCDPISEHNRLYWYRQTLGQGPEFLTYFQNEAQLEKSRLLSDRFSAERPKGSFSTLEIQRTEQGDSAMYLCASSSISVTGGVEQYFGPGTRLTVT.

The V gene is TRBV5-4, the J gene TRBJ2-5, with 13 bases that match TRBD2. Germline V gene data show CDR1 as SGHNT and CDR2 as YYREEE (reference sequence). This CDR3 is 16 amino acids long. V was clipped by 3 bases and J by 5 bases; unmatched bases: 7. DNA for the CDR3: TGTGCCAGCAGCTCCGGACTAGCGGGGGCCAGGGAGACCCAGTACTTC. It codes for CASSSGLAGARETQYF.

A single count supports this clone. The chain uses TRBV5-1 and TRBJ1-2, with a weak D call TRBD1 (6 bases). This CDR3 is 14 amino acids long. V dropped 2 bases and J dropped 7 bases, with 15 bases sitting between them. In germline, CDR1 is SGHRS, CDR2 YFSETQ. The CDR3 DNA is TGCGCCAGCAGCTTTTGGCCAGGGGATCCTGGCTACACCTTC. This sequence encodes CASSFWPGDPGYTF.

The gene calls are TRBV27 and TRBJ2-1; D is possibly TRBD1 (6 bases). The germline gives CDR1 MNHEY, CDR2 SMNVEV (reference sequence). The CDR3 contains 17 residues. V was shortened by 5 bases and J by 15 bases, with 32 bases between the two germline ends. Here the CDR3 DNA reads TGTGCCAGCAGTCAACAGGGTGCGACGGGATCGAATCCATTAGGGTTCTTC. Translating it yields CASSQQGATGSNPLGFF.

The gene calls are TRBV5-1 and TRBJ1-4; 8 bases match TRBD1. The CDR3 extends over 17 amino acids. V was pared by 0 bases and J by 3 bases, with 7 bases of the junction left unmatched. Germline V gene sequence: CDR1 SGHRS, CDR2 YFSETQ. The CDR3 protein is CASSLAAGGAANEKLFF. The CDR3 DNA sequence: TGCGCCAGCAGCTTGGCGGCAGGGGGCGCGGCTAATGAAAAACTGTTTTTT.

This chain joins TRBV2 and TRBJ2-2; tentatively, D is TRBD2 (5 bases). The CDR3 is 14 residues long. CDR1 and CDR2 from the germline V gene are SNHLY and FYNNEI. V lost 11 bases, J lost 5 bases, and 18 bases lay in between. CDR3 in DNA: TGTGCCGCAGGAAACGAGGGCCGAACCGGGGAGCTGTTTTTT. Its translation: CAAGNEGRTGELFF. Complete variable domain (other parts from reference TRBV2 and TRBJ2-2): EPEVTQTPSHQVTQMGQEVILRCVPISNHLYFYWYRQILGQKVEFLVSFYNNEISEKSEIFDDQFSVERPDGSNFTLKIRSTKLEDSAMYFCAAGNEGRTGELFFGEGSRLTVL.

This clone was seen many times. The V gene is TRBV6-1, the J gene TRBJ2-7, with TRBD2 matching over 8 bases. V lost 1 base and J lost 2; bases outside the gene matches: 4. The germline V gene encodes CDR1 MNHNS and CDR2 SASEGT. The CDR3 spans 15 residues. The CDR3 is CASSEGTGGPYEQYF. Written as DNA, the CDR3 is TGTGCCAGCAGTGAAGGGACGGGAGGGCCCTACGAGCAGTACTTC.

The CDR3 nucleotides read TGTGCCAGCAGCCGAGGGACAGGGGGCCGGTACACTGAAGCTTTCTTT. Translated, it gives CASSRGTGGRYTEAFF. The chain recombines TRBV9 with TRBJ1-1; TRBD1 aligns across 12 bases. The V gene's germline CDR1 is SGDLS and CDR2 YYNGEE. The CDR3 totals 16 residues. V lost 4 bases, J lost 3 bases, and 7 bases stayed unmatched.

This rearrangement joins TRBV6-5 to TRBJ2-7; the D gene could be TRBD1 or TRBD2 (6 bases each). Germline V lookup: CDR1 MNHEY, CDR2 SVGAGI. CDR3 length: 15 amino acids. Trimming took off 6 bases at V and 3 bases at J, with 18 bases between the two ends. CDR3 loop: CASRSGALESYEQYF. The CDR3 region has the DNA TGTGCCAGCAGATCGGGGGCCCTAGAGAGCTACGAGCAGTACTTC.

In DNA, the CDR3 is TGTGCCAGCAGCCAACTCGGACAGGGTGGCGAGCAGTACTTC. Protein: CASSQLGQGGEQYF. The J gene is TRBJ2-7, the V gene TRBV3-1 (or the pseudogene TRBV3-2), with 8 bases that match TRBD1. The CDR3 totals 14 residues. Germline loops: CDR1 LGHDT, CDR2 YNNKEL (reference sequence). V shed 2 bases, J shed 6 bases, and the junction held 6 bases outside the gene matches.

This chain uses TRBV5-1 with TRBJ2-2, with no clear D. V lost 0 bases to trimming and J lost 0 bases, with 6 bases between them. Germline V gene lookup returns CDR1 SGHRS and CDR2 YFSETQ. The CDR3 has 15 amino acids. The DNA of the CDR3 is TGCGCCAGCAGCTTGGGGGCCCCGAACACCGGGGAGCTGTTTTTT. It yields the protein CASSLGAPNTGELFF.

V gene TRBV27 combines with J gene TRBJ1-2; perhaps TRBD1 as D (6 bases). The germline gives CDR1 MNHEY, CDR2 SMNVEV (reference sequence). CDR3 length: 12 amino acids. Trimming cost V 7 bases and J 4 bases, with 10 bases left between them. The CDR3 DNA sequence: TGTGCCAGCATTCGGGGGGCCTATGGCTACACCTTC. This sequence encodes CASIRGAYGYTF.

The genes are TRBV29-1 and TRBJ2-7; unclear D gene. Trimming stripped 7 bases from V and 5 bases from J, with 18 bases between. This CDR3 region has 13 residues. Germline V CDR1 and CDR2: SQVTM, ANQGSEA. The CDR3 sequence is CSAKVQGRDEQYF. The CDR3 DNA reads TGCAGCGCCAAAGTCCAAGGAAGGGACGAGCAGTACTTC.

The chain joins TRBV3-1 (or the pseudogene TRBV3-2) to TRBJ1-2; TRBD1 might be the D (5 bases). The CDR3 runs 16 residues. Germline V gene lookup returns CDR1 LGHDT and CDR2 YNNKEL (reference sequence). V lost 3 bases, J lost 0 bases, and 14 bases lay in between. CDR3 bases: TGTGCCAGCAGCCAGGGTTACAGGCGGACTAACTATGGCTACACCTTC. It is translated as CASSQGYRRTNYGYTF.

The chain is built from TRBV5-5 and TRBJ1-5; D is possibly TRBD1 (5 bases). This CDR3 spans 15 amino acids. Trimming removed 4 bases from V and 7 bases from J, with 18 bases in between. CDR1 is SGHKS, CDR2 YYEKEE, per germline (reference sequence). CDR3 nucleotides: TGTGCCAGCAGCGTGGGATCTTCCCGGGGGCAGCCCCAGCATTTT. This gives the protein CASSVGSSRGQPQHF.

This clone was counted once. The rearrangement joins TRBV18 to TRBJ2-5; no definite D call. The germline V gene encodes CDR1 KGHSH and CDR2 LQKENI. V lost 4 bases, J lost 5 bases, and 23 bases lay in between. This CDR3 comprises 17 residues. CDR3 amino acids: CASSQLLLMEPRETQYF. The CDR3 DNA reads TGTGCCAGCTCACAATTACTTTTGATGGAGCCAAGGGAGACCCAGTACTTC.